This entry lists 29 T cell receptor beta chains sequenced from one sample in a study of shared clonotypes between healthy human individuals. Sequencing was performed with immunoSEQ multiplex PCR; in TCRdb, only in-frame clones are kept and a portion is missing. The table records around 340,000 clones, more than 60% of them present only once. Input material: memory CD4+ T cells sorted from blood. Indicated subset: CD45RA-negative fraction. The receptor source for this set is a young man in good health.

This chain connects TRBV28 to TRBJ2-4; unclear D gene. Germline V lookup: CDR1 MDHEN, CDR2 SYDVKM. V gave up 3 bases and J gave up 5 bases, with 20 bases separating them. This CDR3 spans 17 amino acids. The CDR3 loop is CASSFRRTPLLENIQYF. The CDR3 DNA reads TGTGCCAGCAGTTTTAGAAGGACCCCATTATTGGAAAACATTCAGTACTTC.

This rearrangement joins TRBV5-5 to TRBJ1-1; TRBD1 aligns across 7 bases. The CDR3 totals 15 residues. J gave up 0 bases and V 4 bases, and 6 bases lay outside the gene matches. The germline V gene has CDR1 SGHKS and CDR2 YYEKEE (reference sequence). The CDR3: CASSPLGQLNTEAFF. In DNA, the CDR3 is TGTGCCAGCAGCCCCCTGGGACAGTTGAACACTGAAGCTTTCTTT.

The chain uses TRBV11-2 and TRBJ1-4; TRBD1 aligns across 7 bases. Germline-derived CDR1 and CDR2 are SGHAT and FQNNGV. This CDR3 contains 13 residues. V trimming: 6 bases; J trimming: 7 bases; junction bases outside the gene matches: 5. The DNA for the CDR3 is TGTGCCAGCAGAGGGGGCGGCGGTGAAAAACTGTTTTTT. Translating it yields CASRGGGGEKLFF.

The J gene is TRBJ2-7, the V gene TRBV15, with D hard to call. Germline V CDR1 and CDR2: LNHNV, YYDKDF (reference sequence). V was pared by 0 bases and J by 7 bases, with 10 bases between. The CDR3 is 13 amino acids. For the CDR3, the DNA is TGTGCCACCAGCAGAGATTATTTCGGGGAGCAGTACTTC. This translates into CATSRDYFGEQYF. Variable domain in full (rest from reference TRBV15 and TRBJ2-7): DAMVIQNPRYQVTQFGKPVTLSCSQTLNHNVMYWYQQKSSQAPKLLFHYYDKDFNNEADTPDNFQSRRPNTSFCFLDIRSPGLGDTAMYLCATSRDYFGEQYFGPGTRLTVT.

The chain joins TRBV6-5 to TRBJ2-1; D call uncertain. The germline V and J ends were trimmed by 3 bases and 4 bases, with 7 bases remaining between them. The CDR3 runs 13 residues. Germline CDR1 is MNHEY and CDR2 is SVGAGI. For the CDR3, the DNA is TGTGCCAGCAGTTATGAAGTGTACAATGAGCAGTTCTTC. Amino acids: CASSYEVYNEQFF.

The J gene is TRBJ2-3, the V gene TRBV18; TRBD2 matches 7 bases. The length of the CDR3 is 14 residues. CDR1 and CDR2 from the germline V gene are KGHSH and LQKENI. Trimming cost V 2 bases and J 5 bases; bases outside gene matches: 4. The CDR3 DNA reads TGTGCCAGCTCACCAGGCGTAGCGGGAGATACGCAGTATTTT. Protein sequence: CASSPGVAGDTQYF.

The gene calls are TRBV5-4 and TRBJ2-2, with TRBD1 as a possible D gene (6 bases). There are 17 residues in the CDR3. Germline V gene sequence: CDR1 SGHNT, CDR2 YYREEE (reference sequence). Trimming pared 4 bases from V and 1 base from J, leaving 17 bases between. This chain's CDR3 is CASSLGGNRVNTGELFF. CDR3 coding DNA: TGTGCCAGCAGCCTTGGTGGGAACAGGGTGAACACCGGGGAGCTGTTTTTT.

The V gene is TRBV15, the J gene TRBJ2-2, with 7 bases identical to TRBD1. Germline lookup yields CDR1 LNHNV and CDR2 YYDKDF (reference sequence). CDR3 size: 17 residues. V trimming: 1 base; J trimming: 1 base; junction bases outside the gene matches: 6. The CDR3 sequence: CATSRGVGTVNTGELFF. The DNA for the CDR3 is TGTGCCACCAGCAGAGGAGTAGGGACAGTGAACACCGGGGAGCTGTTTTTT. The full variable domain, in which reference TRBV15 and TRBJ2-2 provide the parts outside the CDR3, is DAMVIQNPRYQVTQFGKPVTLSCSQTLNHNVMYWYQQKSSQAPKLLFHYYDKDFNNEADTPDNFQSRRPNTSFCFLDIRSPGLGDTAMYLCATSRGVGTVNTGELFFGEGSRLTVL.

The J gene is TRBJ1-2, the V gene TRBV29-1, with 7 bases identical to TRBD1. Per the germline V gene, CDR1 is SQVTM and CDR2 is ANQGSEA. V gave up 5 bases and J gave up 4 bases; unmatched junction bases: 10. The CDR3 runs 14 residues. CDR3 sequence (DNA): TGCAGCGTTTACCCCAGACAGGGAGGCTATGGCTACACCTTC. Protein product: CSVYPRQGGYGYTF.

This clone was observed once. The CDR3 region is CASSLEGYSTEAFF. CDR3 nucleotide sequence: TGCGCCAGCAGCTTGGAGGGGTATAGCACTGAAGCTTTCTTT. The chain is built from TRBV5-1 and TRBJ1-1; tentatively, D is TRBD1 (5 bases). CDR3 length equals 14 residues. Trimming removed 0 bases from V and 4 bases from J, with 10 bases in between. The germline CDR1 and CDR2 sequences are SGHRS and YFSETQ.

The rearrangement links TRBV5-1 to TRBJ1-4, with D possibly TRBD1 on 5 matching bases. Per germline, CDR1 SGHRS and CDR2 YFSETQ. The V end lost 3 bases, the J end lost 0 bases, and 9 bases lay between the germline ends. The CDR3 covers 15 residues. CDR3 in amino acids: CASSSQGATNEKLFF. The CDR3 nucleotides read TGCGCCAGCAGCTCGCAGGGTGCAACTAATGAAAAACTGTTTTTT.

This clone has a single count. The CDR3 bases are TGTGCCAGCAGTTTATCAAGGGAGCGGAATCAGCCCCAGCATTTT. Protein: CASSLSRERNQPQHF. This chain connects TRBV27 to TRBJ1-5; D not resolved. The V gene's germline CDR1 is MNHEY and CDR2 SMNVEV (reference sequence). Trimming removed 0 bases from V and 4 bases from J, with 10 bases in between. This CDR3 has 15 residues.

This chain links TRBV5-4 with TRBJ2-5; 11 bases line up with TRBD2. V shed 3 bases, J shed 5 bases, and the junction held 9 bases outside the gene matches. The germline V gene has CDR1 SGHNT and CDR2 YYREEE (reference sequence). This CDR3 spans 16 amino acids. CDR3 DNA sequence: TGTGCCAGCAGCTCTCCGGGACTAGCGGACATGGAGACCCAGTACTTC. It is translated as CASSSPGLADMETQYF.

The rearrangement links TRBV6-1 to TRBJ2-7; D is undetermined. Germline V gives CDR1 MNHNS, CDR2 SASEGT. Trimming shortened V by 8 bases and J by 2 bases, and 10 bases separated the two germline ends. This CDR3 has 12 residues. The CDR3 region has the DNA TGTGCCAGCCGGGTGGAAGCCTACGAGCAGTACTTC. This translates into CASRVEAYEQYF.

This chain links TRBV11-2 with TRBJ2-7, with D possibly matching TRBD2 (7 bases). Trimming stripped 5 bases from V and 7 bases from J, with 21 bases between. CDR1 and CDR2 from the germline V gene are SGHAT and FQNNGV. The CDR3 is 15 amino acids. The DNA of the CDR3 is TGTGCCAGCAGCAGGGAGGGCAGGGGCAATAGTGAGCAGTACTTC. Its protein is CASSREGRGNSEQYF.

This clone has a handful of counts. This chain connects TRBV6-1 to TRBJ2-6; TRBD1 might be the D (5 bases). The germline V gene has CDR1 MNHNS and CDR2 SASEGT. Deletions cut 3 bases from V and 0 bases from J, with 12 bases between. The CDR3 extends over 17 amino acids. The CDR3: CASSDQGKGSGANVLTF. CDR3 in DNA: TGTGCCAGCAGTGACCAGGGAAAAGGCTCTGGGGCCAACGTCCTGACTTTC.

This clone has ten or more counts. The chain joins TRBV19 to TRBJ2-7; weak D call: TRBD2 (5 bases). Trimming took 3 bases from V and 3 from J, leaving 9 bases between them. This CDR3 has 13 amino acids. CDR1 and CDR2 from the germline V gene are LNHDA and SQIVND (reference sequence). For the CDR3, the DNA is TGTGCCAGTAGTATTAGGGAGTTCTACGAGCAGTACTTC. Amino acids: CASSIREFYEQYF.

Comment on this clone: The junction and the germline gene differ at one end; a read error may be behind it. The chain carries TRBV2 and TRBJ1-6; D gene unclear. The CDR3 has 13 amino acids. Germline-derived CDR1 and CDR2 are SNHLY and FYNNEI. This CDR3 reads CASSEVVVGTGFF. CDR3 DNA sequence: TGTGCCAGCAGTGAAGTCGTAGTGGGCACGGGCTTTTTT.

There are a few counts of this clone. The rearrangement uses TRBV27 and TRBJ2-7; 8 bases agree with TRBD2. The CDR3 length is 17 residues. V trimming: 1 base; J trimming: 6 bases; junction bases outside the gene matches: 14. The V gene's germline CDR1 is MNHEY and CDR2 SMNVEV (reference sequence). CDR3 region: CASSLWGSSGISGEQYF. The DNA of the CDR3 is TGTGCCAGCAGTTTATGGGGGAGTAGCGGGATATCCGGCGAGCAGTACTTC.

This clone was observed at least ten times. The rearrangement uses TRBV6-4 and TRBJ1-5; D might be TRBD1 (5 bases). V was trimmed by 6 bases and J by 0 bases, leaving 6 bases between them. This CDR3 contains 13 residues. From germline, CDR1 is MRHNA and CDR2 SNTAGT. CDR3 amino acids: CASRGRSNQPQHF. The CDR3 DNA sequence: TGTGCCAGCAGGGGGCGTAGCAATCAGCCCCAGCATTTT.

The V call is TRBV18, the J call TRBJ2-3; D is possibly TRBD1 or TRBD2 (5 bases each). Germline CDR1 and CDR2: KGHSH and LQKENI. The CDR3 has 16 amino acids. Trimming left V 6 bases short and J 4 bases short, with 20 bases between. The CDR3 loop is CASSPSGGSHADTQYF. The CDR3 bases are TGTGCCAGCTCCCCCAGTGGGGGTTCACACGCAGATACGCAGTATTTT.

The genes are TRBV6-5 and TRBJ2-1, with 7 bases lining up with TRBD1. CDR3 length: 16 amino acids. Germline CDR1 MNHEY, CDR2 SVGAGI. V shed 1 base and J 6 bases; nucleotides not matched to a gene: 9. The CDR3 DNA reads TGTGCCAGCAGTTACTTTCTTGGGACAGCATCCAATGAGCAGTTCTTC. It encodes CASSYFLGTASNEQFF.

As concerns this clone: The same CDR3 can be traced to other DNA sequences in this sample. This sequence joins TRBV7-6 and TRBJ2-1; D is unresolved. Germline assignment: CDR1 SGHVS and CDR2 FNYEAQ. This CDR3 has 14 amino acids. Trimming cost V 5 bases and J 3 bases, with 11 bases left between them. The CDR3 is CASSPSRVYNEQFF. DNA of the CDR3: TGTGCCAGCAGCCCGAGCCGAGTCTACAATGAGCAGTTCTTC. The complete variable domain, with remaining parts taken from reference TRBV7-6 and TRBJ2-1, reads GAGVSQSPRYKVTKRGQDVALRCDPISGHVSLYWYRQALGQGPEFLTYFNYEAQQDKSGLPNDRFSAERPEGSISTLTIQRTEQRDSAMYRCASSPSRVYNEQFFGPGTRLTVL.

V is TRBV20-1 and J is TRBJ1-1; D is ambiguous. The V end lost 8 bases, the J end lost 2 bases, and 9 bases lay between the germline ends. Germline V gene lookup returns CDR1 DFQATT and CDR2 SNEGSKA (reference sequence). The CDR3 spans 11 residues. CDR3 amino acids: CSKTRNTEAFF. CDR3 coding DNA: TGCAGTAAAACACGAAACACTGAAGCTTTCTTT.

This chain links TRBV2 with TRBJ2-3; 7 positions agree with TRBD1. The CDR3 spans 14 residues. Per the germline V gene, CDR1 is SNHLY and CDR2 is FYNNEI. V shed 5 bases and J 2 bases; nucleotides not matched to a gene: 4. For the CDR3, the DNA is TGTGCCAGCAGTCTACAGGGGATCACAGATACGCAGTATTTT. Translation: CASSLQGITDTQYF. Variable domain in full (rest from reference TRBV2 and TRBJ2-3): EPEVTQTPSHQVTQMGQEVILRCVPISNHLYFYWYRQILGQKVEFLVSFYNNEISEKSEIFDDQFSVERPDGSNFTLKIRSTKLEDSAMYFCASSLQGITDTQYFGPGTRLTVL.

Of note for this clone: The sample contains more than one DNA sequence encoding this CDR3. The chain couples TRBV9 to TRBJ2-5, with D hard to call. The germline gives CDR1 SGDLS, CDR2 YYNGEE. The CDR3 is 14 amino acids. Trimming took 2 bases from V and 2 from J, leaving 10 bases between them. The CDR3 bases are TGTGCCAGCAGCGTGGGCGTAGGACAAGAGACCCAGTACTTC. This translates into CASSVGVGQETQYF.

The chain links TRBV5-6 to TRBJ1-2; a possible D gene is TRBD1 (6 bases). The CDR3 extends over 14 amino acids. Germline loops: CDR1 SGHDT, CDR2 YYEEEE. V lost 2 bases to trimming and J lost 4 bases, with 12 bases between them. The CDR3 protein is CASSFGYRVYGYTF. The CDR3 DNA reads as TGTGCCAGCAGCTTCGGGTACAGGGTCTATGGCTACACCTTC.

The chain is built from TRBV5-1 and TRBJ1-1, with 7 bases matching TRBD1. This CDR3 region has 13 residues. CDR1 is SGHRS and CDR2 is YFSETQ in the germline V gene. J lost 5 bases, V lost 4 bases, and 5 bases had no gene match. In DNA, the CDR3 is TGCGCCAGCAGCGGAGGGGGCTGGACTGAAGCTTTCTTT. Translated, it gives CASSGGGWTEAFF.

V and J are TRBV9 and TRBJ2-5, with D tentatively TRBD1 or TRBD2 (5 bases each). Germline CDR1 SGDLS, CDR2 YYNGEE. The V gene lost 5 bases and the J gene lost 5 bases, with 16 bases spanning the gap. This CDR3 is 14 amino acids long. This chain's CDR3 is CASSPGRYSETQYF. CDR3 DNA: TGTGCCAGCAGTCCGGGACGGTACTCGGAGACCCAGTACTTC.